These 24 T cell receptor beta chains were all obtained from the same sample, sequenced in a study of T cell responses to AZD1222 COVID-19 vaccine. The table came from immunoSEQ multiplex PCR; TCRdb's copy has only in-frame clones and leaves some out. Of approximately 100,000 clones listed, over 80% were seen once; the top ten hold around 8.1%. The sequences come from peripheral blood, collected on day 0 of AZD1222 vaccination. The receptors come from an adult in good health.

For the CDR3, the DNA is TGTGCCAGCAGCTTAGCACTAAAAGGCTACACCTTC. This gives the protein CASSLALKGYTF. This chain connects TRBV7-9 to TRBJ1-2, with D uncertain. CDR3 length: 12 residues. Germline V gene lookup returns CDR1 SEHNR and CDR2 FQNEAQ (reference sequence). V was pared by 0 bases and J by 8 bases, with 7 bases between.

The chain combines TRBV29-1 with TRBJ2-5, with a possible D match to TRBD2 (5 bases). This CDR3 is built from 12 residues. Deletions cut 3 bases from V and 1 base from J, with 6 bases between. CDR1 is SQVTM, CDR2 ANQGSEA, per germline. CDR3 sequence (DNA): TGCAGCGTTGAGAGCGGCCAAGAGACCCAGTACTTC. Encoded protein: CSVESGQETQYF.

V and J are TRBV27 and TRBJ2-7, with 7 bases that match TRBD1. Germline CDR1 and CDR2: MNHEY and SMNVEV (reference sequence). V gave up 2 bases and J gave up 2 bases; unmatched junction bases: 6. This CDR3 comprises 15 residues. CDR3 DNA: TGTGCCAGCAGTTTAAAGGGACAGTCGACCTACGAGCAGTACTTC. Translation: CASSLKGQSTYEQYF.

V usage is TRBV19 and J usage is TRBJ1-5; tentatively, D is TRBD1 (5 bases). Germline V gene lookup returns CDR1 LNHDA and CDR2 SQIVND (reference sequence). The CDR3 has 15 amino acids. Trimming removed 6 bases at V and 0 bases at J, with 12 bases between. CDR3 coding DNA: TGTGCCAGTAGCCACGGGGGGGGTAGCAATCAGCCCCAGCATTTT. Its protein is CASSHGGGSNQPQHF.

The chain couples TRBV4-2 to TRBJ2-7; D gene uncertain. V lost 0 bases and J 2 bases, leaving 5 bases between the germline ends. Germline V gene lookup returns CDR1 LGHNA and CDR2 YNFKEQ. This CDR3 is 13 amino acids long. CDR3 nucleotide sequence: TGTGCCAGCAGCCAAGAAAGGGCCTACGAGCAGTACTTC. Encoded protein: CASSQERAYEQYF.

The V gene is TRBV28, the J gene TRBJ1-5, with TRBD1 as a possible D gene (5 bases). V lost 3 bases to trimming and J lost 5 bases, with 11 bases between them. Germline assignment: CDR1 MDHEN and CDR2 SYDVKM. The CDR3 consists of 14 residues. DNA for the CDR3: TGTGCCAGCAGTTTGGGGGGAACGGATCAGCCCCAGCATTTT. It translates to CASSLGGTDQPQHF.

This chain uses TRBV2 with TRBJ2-7, with TRBD2 matching over 11 bases. V trimming: 5 bases; J trimming: 7 bases; junction bases outside the gene matches: 7. CDR3 length: 14 amino acids. CDR1 is SNHLY and CDR2 is FYNNEI in the germline V gene. As DNA, the CDR3 is TGTGCCAGCAGTAAAGGACTAGCGGGTGAAGAGCAGTACTTC. This codes for CASSKGLAGEEQYF.

The chain combines TRBV7-9 with TRBJ1-1; a possible D gene is TRBD1 (5 bases). Germline-derived CDR1 and CDR2 are SEHNR and FQNEAQ (reference sequence). V was trimmed by 5 bases and J by 3 bases, leaving 16 bases between them. This CDR3 spans 15 amino acids. CDR3 nucleotide sequence: TGTGCCAGCAGCCACTCTCGCCGAGGGGACACTGAAGCTTTCTTT. Translating it yields CASSHSRRGDTEAFF.

The V call is TRBV7-9, the J call TRBJ1-1, with no clear D. The V gene's germline CDR1 is SEHNR and CDR2 FQNEAQ (reference sequence). V lost 5 bases, J lost 1 base, and 11 bases lay in between. The CDR3 is made up of 14 amino acids. CDR3 DNA sequence: TGTGCCAGCAGCCCACCCGGCGGGAACACTGAAGCTTTCTTT. Its translation is CASSPPGGNTEAFF.

This clone was observed a few times. Other DNA sequences from this sample encode an identical CDR3 as well. The J gene is TRBJ2-5, the V gene TRBV7-2; 9 bases agree with TRBD2. Germline CDR1 and CDR2: SGHTA and FQGNSA. Losses at the gene ends were 5 bases for V and 4 bases for J; bases not matched to a gene: 11. This CDR3 region has 16 residues. The CDR3 DNA follows: TGTGCCAGCAGCCCAACACGCGGGGGGGCCCGAGAGACCCAGTACTTC. Translated, it gives CASSPTRGGARETQYF.

V gene TRBV2 combines with J gene TRBJ1-5; perhaps TRBD1 as D (5 bases). In germline, CDR1 is SNHLY, CDR2 FYNNEI. CDR3 size: 15 residues. V lost 3 bases and J lost 1, with 10 bases in between. CDR3 nucleotide sequence: TGTGCCAGCAGTGAGGGGCGGGAAAGCAATCAGCCCCAGCATTTT. As protein: CASSEGRESNQPQHF.

The rearrangement uses TRBV4-1 and TRBJ2-7; maybe TRBD2 (6 bases). Trimming removed 4 bases at V and 7 bases at J, with 14 bases between. The CDR3 consists of 13 residues. Germline loops: CDR1 MGHRA, CDR2 YSYEKL. CDR3 protein: CASSLWEVSEQYF. In DNA, the CDR3 is TGCGCCAGCAGCCTCTGGGAGGTCTCTGAGCAGTACTTC.

The chain combines TRBV5-1 with TRBJ2-5; perhaps TRBD2 as D (5 bases). The CDR3 is 14 residues long. Per the germline V gene, CDR1 is SGHRS and CDR2 is YFSETQ. V lost 4 bases and J lost 5, with 15 bases in between. For the CDR3, the DNA is TGCGCCAGCAGCCTCGGACGGCGCGGGGAGACCCAGTACTTC. Its translation is CASSLGRRGETQYF.

This clone has just one count. This rearrangement joins TRBV27 to TRBJ1-5; tentatively, D is TRBD1 (5 bases). The CDR3 runs 13 residues. The germline gives CDR1 MNHEY, CDR2 SMNVEV (reference sequence). V was pared by 8 bases and J by 3 bases, with 11 bases between. The CDR3: CASRWGDNQPQHF. CDR3 bases: TGTGCCAGCCGTTGGGGGGACAATCAGCCCCAGCATTTT.

This chain uses TRBV3-1 (or the pseudogene TRBV3-2) with TRBJ1-6; 7 bases line up with TRBD1. V was pared by 6 bases and J by 6 bases, with 5 bases of the junction left unmatched. The CDR3 is 14 residues long. Germline-derived CDR1 and CDR2 are LGHDT and YNNKEL (reference sequence). CDR3 amino acids: CASSPRDSNSPLHF. CDR3 in DNA: TGTGCCAGCAGTCCCCGGGACAGTAATTCACCCCTCCACTTT.

The V and J genes are TRBV2 and TRBJ1-3; D is uncertain. The germline CDR1 and CDR2 sequences are SNHLY and FYNNEI. V lost 5 bases and J lost 0, with 11 bases in between. This CDR3 contains 15 residues. CDR3 coding DNA: TGTGCCAGCAGTTCTCGGCCCAGCTCTGGAAACACCATATATTTT. It specifies CASSSRPSSGNTIYF.

The chain combines TRBV3-1 (or the pseudogene TRBV3-2) with TRBJ2-5; the match to TRBD2 covers 10 bases. The CDR3 contains 17 residues. V lost 0 bases, J lost 1 base, and 5 bases stayed unmatched. In germline, CDR1 is LGHDT, CDR2 YNNKEL (reference sequence). Here the CDR3 reads CASSQDGTSVFQETQYF. The DNA for the CDR3 is TGTGCCAGCAGCCAAGATGGGACTAGCGTATTCCAAGAGACCCAGTACTTC.

The rearrangement links TRBV5-1 to TRBJ2-6; D is perhaps TRBD2 (5 bases). Trimming removed 0 bases from V and 3 bases from J, with 7 bases in between. Germline loops: CDR1 SGHRS, CDR2 YFSETQ. The CDR3 extends over 15 amino acids. The CDR3 bases are TGCGCCAGCAGCTTGGGAGGAGGTGGGGCCAACGTCCTGACTTTC. Amino acid sequence: CASSLGGGGANVLTF.

The gene calls are TRBV7-2 and TRBJ1-5; D is ambiguous. Germline CDR1 is SGHTA and CDR2 is FQGNSA. CDR3 length: 14 residues. V was shortened by 4 bases and J by 0 bases, with 7 bases between the two germline ends. The CDR3 here is CASSSEYSNQPQHF. DNA for the CDR3: TGTGCCAGCAGCTCTGAATATAGCAATCAGCCCCAGCATTTT.

As concerns this clone: The same CDR3 also results from other DNA sequences found in this sample. The chain couples TRBV9 to TRBJ1-1; D gene unclear. Germline V gives CDR1 SGDLS, CDR2 YYNGEE. The CDR3 consists of 13 residues. Trimming left V 0 bases short and J 0 bases short, with 3 bases between. The CDR3 spells CASSVDMNTEAFF. The DNA for the CDR3 is TGTGCCAGCAGCGTAGATATGAACACTGAAGCTTTCTTT.

This chain joins TRBV4-3 and TRBJ2-7, with TRBD2 matching 11 bases. The CDR3 covers 15 residues. The V segment lost 2 bases and the J segment 6 bases; nucleotides outside the gene matches: 6. Germline V gene lookup returns CDR1 LGHNA and CDR2 YSLEER. CDR3 DNA: TGCGCCAGCAGCCAATCTAGCGGGGGGAGTTCCGAGCAGTACTTC. It codes for CASSQSSGGSSEQYF.

Only one count was recorded for this clone. The chain has TRBV18 and TRBJ1-1; D remains ambiguous. Trimming removed 2 bases at V and 1 base at J, with 8 bases between. Germline V lookup: CDR1 KGHSH, CDR2 LQKENI. The CDR3 consists of 14 residues. The CDR3 sequence is CASSPGSKNTEAFF. CDR3 nucleotides: TGTGCCAGCTCACCAGGGTCTAAGAACACTGAAGCTTTCTTT.

This sequence joins TRBV6-5 and TRBJ2-7; possibly TRBD1 for D (6 bases). V was cut by 2 bases and J by 6 bases, with 14 bases left in between. The CDR3 runs to 14 residues. Germline assignment: CDR1 MNHEY and CDR2 SVGAGI. Here the CDR3 reads CASSYQGPGREQYF. The CDR3 DNA reads TGTGCCAGCAGTTACCAGGGGCCCGGACGCGAGCAGTACTTC.

This clone appeared once. The J gene is TRBJ1-2, the V gene TRBV5-4; D gene uncertain. The CDR3 extends over 13 amino acids. Germline V gene lookup returns CDR1 SGHNT and CDR2 YYREEE (reference sequence). With 0 bases removed from V and 0 bases from J, the gap between germline ends came to 3 bases. CDR3 in DNA: TGTGCCAGCAGCTTGGGAGCTAACTATGGCTACACCTTC. It encodes CASSLGANYGYTF.